This TCR beta chain was sequenced for a study of control samples from healthy donors and cancer patients. TCRdb keeps only in-frame clones here, not all; method: immunoSEQ multiplex PCR. The sample shows about 85,000 clones, 85% to 90% of them seen only once. This clone was seen a handful of times. The CDR3 covers 15 residues. Germline V lookup: CDR1 SGHRS, CDR2 YFSETQ. The V end was cut by 0 bases, the J end by 5 bases, with 12 bases between. The sample taken for sequencing was blood. The clonotype was recovered from an older woman in good health. The V call is TRBV5-1, the J call TRBJ1-5, with TRBD1 as a possible D gene (6 bases). The CDR3 DNA follows: TGCGCCAGCAGCTTGGGGGGCCAGGGGTATCAGCCCCAGCATTTT. Translated: CASSLGGQGYQPQHF.